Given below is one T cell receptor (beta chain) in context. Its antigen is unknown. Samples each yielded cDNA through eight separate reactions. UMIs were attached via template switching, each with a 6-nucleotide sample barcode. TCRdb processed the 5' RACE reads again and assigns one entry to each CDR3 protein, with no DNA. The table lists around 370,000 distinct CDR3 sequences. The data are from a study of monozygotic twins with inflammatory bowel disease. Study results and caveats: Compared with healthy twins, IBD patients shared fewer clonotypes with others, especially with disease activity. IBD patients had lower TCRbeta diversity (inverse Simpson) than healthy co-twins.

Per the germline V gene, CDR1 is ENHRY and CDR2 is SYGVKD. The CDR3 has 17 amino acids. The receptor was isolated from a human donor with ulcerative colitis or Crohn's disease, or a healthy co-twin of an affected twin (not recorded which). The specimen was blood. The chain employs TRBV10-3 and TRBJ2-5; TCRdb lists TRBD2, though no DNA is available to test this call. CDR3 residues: CAISEEESGRGVKTQYF.